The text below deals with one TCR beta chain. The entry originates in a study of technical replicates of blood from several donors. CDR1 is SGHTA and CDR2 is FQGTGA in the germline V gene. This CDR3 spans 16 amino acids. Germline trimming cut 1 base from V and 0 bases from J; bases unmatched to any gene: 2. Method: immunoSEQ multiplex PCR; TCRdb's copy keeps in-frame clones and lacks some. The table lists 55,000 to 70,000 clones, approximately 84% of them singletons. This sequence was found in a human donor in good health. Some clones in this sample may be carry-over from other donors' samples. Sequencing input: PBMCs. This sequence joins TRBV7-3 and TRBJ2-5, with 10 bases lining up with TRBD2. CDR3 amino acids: CASSLSSGGYQETQYF. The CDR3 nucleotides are TGTGCCAGCAGCTTAAGTAGCGGGGGGTACCAAGAGACCCAGTACTTC.